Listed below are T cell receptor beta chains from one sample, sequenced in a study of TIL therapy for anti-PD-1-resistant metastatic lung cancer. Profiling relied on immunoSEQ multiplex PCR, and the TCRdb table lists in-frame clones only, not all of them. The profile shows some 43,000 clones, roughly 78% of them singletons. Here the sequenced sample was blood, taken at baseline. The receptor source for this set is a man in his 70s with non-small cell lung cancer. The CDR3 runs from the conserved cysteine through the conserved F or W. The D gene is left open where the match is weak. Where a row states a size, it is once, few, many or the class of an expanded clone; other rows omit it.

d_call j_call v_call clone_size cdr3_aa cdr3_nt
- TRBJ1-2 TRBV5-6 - CASSLTGTPYGYTF TGTGCCAGCAGCCTGACCGGGACACCGTATGGCTACACCTTC
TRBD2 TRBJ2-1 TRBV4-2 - CASSQESGSSSYNEQFF TGTGCCAGCAGCCAAGAAAGCGGGAGTAGTTCCTACAATGAGCAGTTCTTC
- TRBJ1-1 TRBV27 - CASSPTTTVMNTEAFF TGTGCCAGCAGCCCCACGACTACAGTGATGAACACTGAAGCTTTCTTT
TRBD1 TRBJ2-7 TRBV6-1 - CATRDRGYEQYF TGTGCCACCAGGGACAGGGGCTACGAGCAGTACTTC
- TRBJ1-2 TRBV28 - CASSLSGTWIYGYTF TGTGCCAGCAGTCTGTCCGGGACATGGATCTATGGCTACACCTTC
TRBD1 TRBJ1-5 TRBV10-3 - CAISRDSDQPQHF TGTGCCATCAGCCGGGACAGCGATCAGCCCCAGCATTTT
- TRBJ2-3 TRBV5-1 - CASSLESARTDTQYF TGCGCCAGCAGCTTGGAAAGCGCCCGCACAGATACGCAGTATTTT
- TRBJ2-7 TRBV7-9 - CASSLGTADRYEQYF TGTGCCAGCAGCTTAGGGACAGCGGACCGCTACGAGCAGTACTTC
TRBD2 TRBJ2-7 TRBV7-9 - CASSLELANYEQYF TGTGCCAGCAGCTTAGAACTAGCGAACTACGAGCAGTACTTC
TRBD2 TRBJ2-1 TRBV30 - CAWTSGRTSSYNEQFF TGTGCCTGGACTAGCGGGAGGACTAGCTCCTACAATGAGCAGTTCTTC
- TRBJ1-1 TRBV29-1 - CSVVKLSVGLEAFF TGCAGCGTTGTAAAGCTCAGCGTGGGCCTTGAAGCTTTCTTT
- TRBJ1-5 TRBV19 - CASSRTQGVRSGNQPQHF TGTGCCAGTAGTAGAACCCAGGGTGTACGAAGCGGCAATCAGCCCCAGCATTTT
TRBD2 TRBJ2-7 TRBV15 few CATSRDVAGDDEQYF TGTGCCACCAGCAGAGATGTCGCGGGAGACGACGAGCAGTACTTC
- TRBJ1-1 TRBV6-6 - CASRPRQSEEAFF TGTGCCAGCAGGCCCCGACAGAGTGAGGAAGCTTTCTTT